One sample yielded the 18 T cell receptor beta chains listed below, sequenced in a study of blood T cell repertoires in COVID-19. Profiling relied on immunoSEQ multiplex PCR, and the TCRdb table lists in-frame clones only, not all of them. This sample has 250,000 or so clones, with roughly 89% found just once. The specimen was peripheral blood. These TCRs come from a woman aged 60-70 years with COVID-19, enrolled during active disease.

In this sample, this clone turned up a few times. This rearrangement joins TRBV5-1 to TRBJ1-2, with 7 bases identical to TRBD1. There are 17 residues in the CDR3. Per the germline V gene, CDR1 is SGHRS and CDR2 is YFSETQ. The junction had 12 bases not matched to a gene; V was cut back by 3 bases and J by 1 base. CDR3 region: CASSSKDGQDFNYGYTF. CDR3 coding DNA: TGCGCCAGCAGCTCGAAAGATGGACAGGACTTTAACTATGGCTACACCTTC.

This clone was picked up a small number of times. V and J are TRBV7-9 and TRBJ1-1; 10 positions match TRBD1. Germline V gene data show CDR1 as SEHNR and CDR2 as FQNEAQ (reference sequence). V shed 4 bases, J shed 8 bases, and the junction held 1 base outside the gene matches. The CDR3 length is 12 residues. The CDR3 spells CASSWGQGEAFF. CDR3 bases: TGTGCCAGCAGCTGGGGACAGGGGGAAGCTTTCTTT.

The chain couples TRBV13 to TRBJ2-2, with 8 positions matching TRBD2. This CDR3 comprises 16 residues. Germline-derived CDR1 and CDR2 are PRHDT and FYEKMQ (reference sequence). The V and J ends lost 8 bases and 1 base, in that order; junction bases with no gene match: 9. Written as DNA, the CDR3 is TGTGCCAGCCTAGAGGGAGCGGGGGAGAACACCGGGGAGCTGTTTTTT. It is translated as CASLEGAGENTGELFF.

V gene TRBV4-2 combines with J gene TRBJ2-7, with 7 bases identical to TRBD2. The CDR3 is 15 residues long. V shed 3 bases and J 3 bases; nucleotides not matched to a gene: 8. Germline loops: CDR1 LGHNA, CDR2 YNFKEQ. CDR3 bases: TGTGCCAGCAGCCACGGTGCGGGAGAAAACTACGAGCAGTACTTC. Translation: CASSHGAGENYEQYF.

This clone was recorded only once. The CDR3 DNA sequence: TGTGCCAGCAGCCTGACAGGCCCGAGTTCACCCCTCCACTTT. Protein product: CASSLTGPSSPLHF. The gene calls are TRBV5-4 and TRBJ1-6; D perhaps matches TRBD1 (6 bases). Per the germline V gene, CDR1 is SGHNT and CDR2 is YYREEE (reference sequence). CDR3 size: 14 residues. Trimming removed 4 bases from V and 9 bases from J, with 14 bases in between.

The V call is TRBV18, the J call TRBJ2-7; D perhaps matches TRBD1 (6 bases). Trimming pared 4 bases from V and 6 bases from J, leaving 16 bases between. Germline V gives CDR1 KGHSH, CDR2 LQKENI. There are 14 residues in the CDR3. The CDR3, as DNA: TGTGCCAGCTCACTCTCTGACAGGACCTCCGAGCAGTACTTC. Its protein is CASSLSDRTSEQYF.

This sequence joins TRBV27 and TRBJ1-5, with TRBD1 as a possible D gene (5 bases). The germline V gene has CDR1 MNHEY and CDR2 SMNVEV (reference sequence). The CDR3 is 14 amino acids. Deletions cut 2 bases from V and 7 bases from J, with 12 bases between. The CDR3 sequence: CASSLDSRLQPQHF. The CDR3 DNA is TGTGCCAGCAGTTTAGACAGTCGTCTCCAGCCCCAGCATTTT.

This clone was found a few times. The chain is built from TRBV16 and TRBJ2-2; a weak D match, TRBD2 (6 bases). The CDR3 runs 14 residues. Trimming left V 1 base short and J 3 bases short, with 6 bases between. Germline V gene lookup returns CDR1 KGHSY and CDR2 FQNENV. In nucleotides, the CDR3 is TGTGCCAGCAGCCAATGGGGGGACACCGGGGAGCTGTTTTTT. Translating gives CASSQWGDTGELFF. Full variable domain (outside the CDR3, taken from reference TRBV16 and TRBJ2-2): GEEVAQTPKHLVRGEGQKAKLYCAPIKGHSYVFWYQQVLKNEFKFLISFQNENVFDETGMPKERFSAKCLPNSPCSLEIQATKLEDSAVYFCASSQWGDTGELFFGEGSRLTVL.

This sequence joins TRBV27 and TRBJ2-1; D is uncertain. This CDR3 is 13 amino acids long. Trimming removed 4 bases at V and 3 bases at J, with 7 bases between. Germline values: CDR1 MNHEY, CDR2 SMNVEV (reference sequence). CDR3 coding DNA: TGTGCCAGCAGTTATGGAGTCTACAATGAGCAGTTCTTC. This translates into CASSYGVYNEQFF.

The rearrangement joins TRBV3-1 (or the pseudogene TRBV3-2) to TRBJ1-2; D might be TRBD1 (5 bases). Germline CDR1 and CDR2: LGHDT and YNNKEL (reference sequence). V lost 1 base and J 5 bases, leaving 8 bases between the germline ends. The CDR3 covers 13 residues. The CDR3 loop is CASSQARGYGYTF. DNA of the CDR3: TGTGCCAGCAGCCAAGCTCGGGGGTATGGCTACACCTTC.

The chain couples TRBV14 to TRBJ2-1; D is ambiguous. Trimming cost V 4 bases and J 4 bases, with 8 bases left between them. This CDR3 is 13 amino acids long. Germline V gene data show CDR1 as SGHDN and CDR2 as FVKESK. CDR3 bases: TGTGCCAGCAGCCTACAGACGTACAATGAGCAGTTCTTC. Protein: CASSLQTYNEQFF.

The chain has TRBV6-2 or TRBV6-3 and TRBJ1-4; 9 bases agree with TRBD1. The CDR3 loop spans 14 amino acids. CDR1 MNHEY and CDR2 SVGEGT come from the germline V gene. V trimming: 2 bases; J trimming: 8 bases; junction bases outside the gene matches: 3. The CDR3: CASSYGTGPEKLFF. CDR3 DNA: TGTGCCAGCAGTTACGGGACAGGGCCGGAAAAACTGTTTTTT.

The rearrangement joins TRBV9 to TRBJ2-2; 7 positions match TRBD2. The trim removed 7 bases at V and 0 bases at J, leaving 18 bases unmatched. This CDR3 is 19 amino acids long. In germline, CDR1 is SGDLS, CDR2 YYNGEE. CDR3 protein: CASRLSRREGSANTGELFF. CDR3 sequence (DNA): TGTGCCAGCCGCCTCTCCCGGAGGGAGGGGTCAGCGAACACCGGGGAGCTGTTTTTT.

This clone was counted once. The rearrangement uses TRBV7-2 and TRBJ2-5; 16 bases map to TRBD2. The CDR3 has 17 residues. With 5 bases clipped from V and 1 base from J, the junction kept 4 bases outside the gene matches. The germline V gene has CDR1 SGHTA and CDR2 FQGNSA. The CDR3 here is CASSTGLAGGIQETQYF. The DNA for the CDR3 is TGTGCCAGCAGCACGGGACTAGCGGGGGGGATCCAAGAGACCCAGTACTTC.

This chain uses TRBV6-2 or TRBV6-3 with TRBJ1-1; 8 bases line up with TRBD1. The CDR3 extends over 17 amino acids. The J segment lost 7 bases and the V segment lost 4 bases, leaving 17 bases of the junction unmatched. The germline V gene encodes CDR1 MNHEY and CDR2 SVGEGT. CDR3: CASSSTYPQTGAFEAFF. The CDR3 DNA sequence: TGTGCCAGCAGTTCCACTTATCCCCAGACAGGGGCCTTTGAAGCTTTCTTT.

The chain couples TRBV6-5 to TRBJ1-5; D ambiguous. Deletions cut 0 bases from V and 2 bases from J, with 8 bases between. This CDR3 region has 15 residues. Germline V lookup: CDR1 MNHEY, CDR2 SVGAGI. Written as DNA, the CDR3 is TGTGCCAGCAGTTACTCTGGGAGGCGCAATCAGCCCCAGCATTTT. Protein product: CASSYSGRRNQPQHF.

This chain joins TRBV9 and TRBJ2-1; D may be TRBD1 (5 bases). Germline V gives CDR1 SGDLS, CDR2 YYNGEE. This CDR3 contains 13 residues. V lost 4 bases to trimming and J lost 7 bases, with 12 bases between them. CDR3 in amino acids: CASSQSGLNEQFF. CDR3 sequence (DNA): TGTGCCAGCAGCCAATCAGGGCTGAATGAGCAGTTCTTC.

This CDR3 is CASSYGSTVAGNTIYF. CDR3 sequence (DNA): TGTGCCAGCAGTTACGGCTCGACAGTAGCAGGAAACACCATATATTTT. The gene calls are TRBV6-5 and TRBJ1-3; D might be TRBD1 (5 bases). Trimming pared 2 bases from V and 4 bases from J, leaving 15 bases between. The length of the CDR3 is 16 residues. Germline CDR1 reads MNHEY; CDR2 reads SVGAGI.